This entry is about one TCR beta chain. The Seattle patients joined while their infection was active and were tracked longitudinally afterward. The sample belongs to a study of blood T cell repertoires in COVID-19. Study-wide background: Samples taken during acute and convalescent COVID-19 were collected in the United States, Italy and Spain. PBMCs, B-cell-depleted T cells, or T cells were the source of the cDNA or gDNA that made up the material.

This CDR3 spans 15 amino acids. CDR1 is LNHDA and CDR2 is SQIVND in the germline V gene (reference sequence). The V segment lost 5 bases and the J segment 0 bases; nucleotides outside the gene matches: 5. As originally analysed: The authors estimated nucleated cell counts from reference gene primer amplification. Sequencing was performed with immunoSEQ multiplex PCR; in TCRdb, only in-frame clones are kept and a portion is missing. That table gives V, J and clone size, and the DNA gave D and trimming. The table shows 300,000 to 350,000 clones, with 87% occurring only once. This TCR came from a man between 25 and 39 years old with COVID-19, enrolled during active disease. The chain couples TRBV19 to TRBJ2-7; 9 bases fit TRBD1. Sequenced: peripheral blood. The CDR3 DNA is TGTGCCAGTAGTGTGGGACAGGGCCTCTCCTACGAGCAGTACTTC. It specifies CASSVGQGLSYEQYF.